Below, 15 T cell receptor beta chains from the same sample are listed, as sequenced in a study of blood T cell repertoires in COVID-19. Method: immunoSEQ multiplex PCR; TCRdb's copy keeps in-frame clones and lacks some. This sample has about 150,000 clones, with 87% found just once. The sequenced material came from peripheral blood. Receptors originate from a woman aged 55-69 years with active or convalescent COVID-19.

The rearrangement uses TRBV6-1 and TRBJ2-1, with TRBD1 identical over 9 bases. Germline CDR1 reads MNHNS; CDR2 reads SASEGT. V was clipped by 4 bases and J by 0 bases; unmatched bases: 7. This CDR3 has 17 amino acids. The CDR3 protein is CASSGQTGGFSYNEQFF. CDR3 bases: TGTGCCAGCAGTGGACAGACAGGGGGTTTCTCCTACAATGAGCAGTTCTTC.

The chain joins TRBV19 to TRBJ2-1; 8 positions match TRBD2. Looked up from germline, CDR1 is LNHDA and CDR2 is SQIVND (reference sequence). This CDR3 region has 15 residues. V shed 3 bases and J 4 bases; nucleotides not matched to a gene: 5. The CDR3 protein is CASSISGLEYNEQFF. The DNA of the CDR3 is TGTGCCAGTAGTATCTCGGGACTAGAATACAATGAGCAGTTCTTC.

The J gene is TRBJ2-1, the V gene TRBV7-6, with D unresolved. V was clipped by 7 bases and J by 5 bases, with 12 bases between them. Germline V gene data show CDR1 as SGHVS and CDR2 as FNYEAQ. The CDR3 contains 13 residues. The CDR3 protein is CASTRIGNNEQFF. The CDR3 DNA reads as TGTGCCAGCACCCGAATCGGTAACAATGAGCAGTTCTTC. Based on the CDR3 plus reference TRBV7-6 and TRBJ2-1, the full variable domain is GAGVSQSPRYKVTKRGQDVALRCDPISGHVSLYWYRQALGQGPEFLTYFNYEAQQDKSGLPNDRFSAERPEGSISTLTIQRTEQRDSAMYRCASTRIGNNEQFFGPGTRLTVL.

The V gene is TRBV18, the J gene TRBJ2-5; a possible D gene is TRBD2 (5 bases). With 0 bases removed from V and 2 bases from J, the gap between germline ends came to 10 bases. This CDR3 has 15 residues. From germline, CDR1 is KGHSH and CDR2 LQKENI. CDR3 in amino acids: CASSPPRVGQETQYF. CDR3 DNA sequence: TGTGCCAGCTCACCACCGAGGGTGGGGCAAGAGACCCAGTACTTC.

This chain uses TRBV9 with TRBJ2-1; 11 bases map to TRBD2. CDR1 SGDLS and CDR2 YYNGEE come from the germline V gene. V shed 4 bases, J shed 3 bases, and the junction held 3 bases outside the gene matches. This CDR3 has 15 residues. This chain's CDR3 is CASSRGLADYNEQFF. In DNA, the CDR3 is TGTGCCAGCAGCCGGGGACTAGCGGACTACAATGAGCAGTTCTTC.

V and J are TRBV5-1 and TRBJ1-3; D might be TRBD1 (5 bases). This CDR3 is 15 amino acids long. Germline values: CDR1 SGHRS, CDR2 YFSETQ. The V gene lost 4 bases and the J gene lost 0 bases, with 11 bases spanning the gap. Here the CDR3 reads CASSPEGISGNTIYF. Here the CDR3 DNA reads TGCGCCAGCAGCCCGGAGGGGATCTCTGGAAACACCATATATTTT.

The rearrangement joins TRBV30 to TRBJ2-3, with 7 positions matching TRBD1. This CDR3 has 13 amino acids. V lost 5 bases and J lost 1; bases outside the gene matches: 3. Germline values: CDR1 GTSNPN, CDR2 SVGIG (reference sequence). The CDR3 region has the DNA TGTGCCTGGCAAACAGGGGGCACAGATACGCAGTATTTT. Its protein is CAWQTGGTDTQYF.

V and J are TRBV19 and TRBJ1-4, with a possible D match to TRBD1 (6 bases). The CDR3 runs to 13 residues. Germline CDR1 LNHDA, CDR2 SQIVND (reference sequence). Trimming removed 6 bases from V and 4 bases from J, with 9 bases in between. CDR3 nucleotide sequence: TGTGCCAGTAGAAGACAGGATAATGAAAAACTGTTTTTT. Its translation is CASRRQDNEKLFF.

The chain has TRBV11-1 and TRBJ2-7; D ambiguous. V was trimmed by 0 bases and J by 3 bases, leaving 15 bases between them. Germline V CDR1 and CDR2: SGHAT, FQDESV (reference sequence). There are 16 residues in the CDR3. Here the CDR3 DNA reads TGTGCCAGCAGCTTAGCATTGGCGGAAGATGACTACGAGCAGTACTTC. Amino acids: CASSLALAEDDYEQYF.

The chain links TRBV5-8 to TRBJ1-3; perhaps TRBD1 as D (5 bases). The CDR3 spans 19 residues. V dropped 4 bases and J dropped 3 bases, with 26 bases sitting between them. Germline CDR1 SGHTS, CDR2 YDEGEE. As DNA, the CDR3 is TGTGCCAGCAGCCTGAAGCTCGGGTCTTTTTCTCAGGGTGGAAACACCATATATTTT. Translated, it gives CASSLKLGSFSQGGNTIYF.

In its sample, this clone was seen a few times. V and J are TRBV15 and TRBJ2-2; 9 bases align to TRBD1. CDR3 length: 16 residues. Germline trimming cut 3 bases from V and 7 bases from J; bases unmatched to any gene: 9. Germline V lookup: CDR1 LNHNV, CDR2 YYDKDF (reference sequence). The CDR3 nucleotides read TGTGCCACCAGCAGGCCGGGACAGGGTACTGACGGGGAGCTGTTTTTT. It is translated as CATSRPGQGTDGELFF.

CDR3 sequence reads: CASSEDGQGWDYGYTF. CDR3 sequence (DNA): TGTGCCAGCAGCGAAGACGGACAGGGCTGGGACTATGGCTACACCTTC. The chain carries TRBV5-5 and TRBJ1-2; TRBD1 matches at 8 bases. This CDR3 has 16 amino acids. Germline CDR1 SGHKS, CDR2 YYEKEE (reference sequence). Germline trimming cut 4 bases from V and 3 bases from J; bases unmatched to any gene: 11.

The rearrangement links TRBV18 to TRBJ2-3; maybe TRBD1 (6 bases). The germline V gene has CDR1 KGHSH and CDR2 LQKENI. Trimming removed 1 base from V and 6 bases from J, with 8 bases in between. The CDR3 contains 13 residues. CDR3 protein: CASSPLRGDTQYF. In DNA, the CDR3 is TGTGCCAGCTCACCACTCAGGGGTGATACGCAGTATTTT.

This chain connects TRBV9 to TRBJ2-7, with a possible D match to TRBD2 (6 bases). The length of the CDR3 is 15 residues. Germline V gene lookup returns CDR1 SGDLS and CDR2 YYNGEE. V was trimmed by 2 bases and J by 1 base, leaving 13 bases between them. CDR3 in DNA: TGTGCCAGCAGCGTTACATGGGACTGGTCCTACGAGCAGTACTTC. Protein: CASSVTWDWSYEQYF.

The rearrangement uses TRBV10-1 and TRBJ2-1; 7 bases are a match to TRBD1. V shed 1 base, J shed 9 bases, and the junction held 6 bases outside the gene matches. The CDR3 is 14 residues long. CDR1 and CDR2 (germline): WNHNN, SYGVQD (reference sequence). CDR3 DNA: TGCGCCAGCAGTGAGTATGGACAGGTGCGTGAGCAGTTCTTC. Residues: CASSEYGQVREQFF.